The 23 T cell receptor beta chains presented below share a single source sample, sequenced in a study of T-cell memory formation after mild COVID-19. TCRdb itself ran the 5' RACE reads through MiXCR, one entry per CDR3 protein. The sample lists under 250,000 distinct CDR3 sequences, under 30% occurring once. Sequencing used PBMCs or a T cell subset sorted from them (not recorded which). These TCRs come from an adult woman who had mild COVID-19 (a few samples of this study predate the infection). Cell type and time point are not known.

This clonotype was counted only a few times. The J gene is TRBJ2-7, the V gene TRBV5-1, with no clear D. Germline CDR1 is SGHRS and CDR2 is YFSETQ. V lost 0 bases to trimming and J lost 6 bases, with 7 bases between them. There are 12 residues in the CDR3. The CDR3 nucleotides read TGCGCCAGCAGCTTGGTAGGGCGCGAGCAGTACTTC. Translated: CASSLVGREQYF.

The chain employs TRBV9 and TRBJ2-7, with D perhaps matching TRBD1 (6 bases). The CDR3 has 13 residues. Trimming shortened V by 3 bases and J by 6 bases, and 13 bases separated the two germline ends. Germline V gene lookup returns CDR1 SGDLS and CDR2 YYNGEE. CDR3 DNA: TGTGCCAGCAGCGCGTTACAGGGACGCGAGCAGTACTTC. Translating gives CASSALQGREQYF. The full variable domain, with the rest looked up from reference TRBV9 and TRBJ2-7, is DSGVTQTPKHLITATGQRVTLRCSPRSGDLSVYWYQQSLDQGLQFLIQYYNGEERAKGNILERFSAQQFPDLHSELNLSSLELGDSALYFCASSALQGREQYFGPGTRLTVT.

The chain joins TRBV4-1 to TRBJ1-5, with 10 bases that match TRBD1. The ends lost 0 bases at V and 1 base at J; junction bases unmatched: 3. CDR3 length: 17 residues. The germline V gene has CDR1 MGHRA and CDR2 YSYEKL. As DNA, the CDR3 is TGCGCCAGCAGCCAAGAGACAGGGGGCGTCAGCAATCAGCCCCAGCATTTT. This encodes CASSQETGGVSNQPQHF.

The chain is built from TRBV5-1 and TRBJ2-7; D is uncertain. The CDR3 has 15 residues. CDR1 is SGHRS and CDR2 is YFSETQ in the germline V gene. Between the trimmed V and J ends, which lost 0 bases and 7 bases, there was a span of 17 bases. The CDR3 is CASSLALDRRWEQYF. CDR3 nucleotide sequence: TGCGCCAGCAGCTTGGCCTTGGACCGCCGATGGGAGCAGTACTTC. The full variable domain, with the rest looked up from reference TRBV5-1 and TRBJ2-7, is KAGVTQTPRYLIKTRGQQVTLSCSPISGHRSVSWYQQTPGQGLQFLFEYFSETQRNKGNFPGRFSGRQFSNSRSEMNVSTLELGDSALYLCASSLALDRRWEQYFGPGTRLTVT.

The CDR3 region has the DNA TGTGCCAGCAGCTTACTTGGGGGAGATACGCAGTATTTT. Translation gives CASSLLGGDTQYF. The rearrangement joins TRBV7-3 to TRBJ2-3; possibly TRBD1 or TRBD2 for D (5 bases each). Germline CDR1 and CDR2: SGHTA and FQGTGA. The CDR3 is 13 amino acids. V shed 2 bases and J shed 5 bases, with 8 bases lying between them.

This clonotype was detected a few times. CDR3 sequence: CASRGDLMRYNEQFF. The DNA for the CDR3 is TGTGCCAGCAGGGGGGACCTGATGAGGTACAATGAGCAGTTCTTC. The chain joins TRBV2 to TRBJ2-1; either TRBD1 or TRBD2 may supply D (5 bases each). V shed 6 bases and J shed 4 bases, with 16 bases lying between them. Germline assignment: CDR1 SNHLY and CDR2 FYNNEI. The CDR3 covers 15 residues.

V and J are TRBV7-2 and TRBJ1-2; 8 positions agree with TRBD1. The CDR3 loop spans 14 amino acids. Losses at the gene ends were 6 bases for V and 4 bases for J; bases not matched to a gene: 7. CDR1 is SGHTA, CDR2 FQGNSA, per germline. CDR3: CASRNTGTGYGYTF. DNA of the CDR3: TGTGCCAGCAGAAATACCGGGACAGGCTATGGCTACACCTTC.

The gene calls are TRBV10-3 and TRBJ1-1; perhaps TRBD1 as D (5 bases). CDR3 length equals 13 residues. The V and J ends lost 6 bases and 1 base respectively, with 9 bases between them. Per the germline V gene, CDR1 is ENHRY and CDR2 is SYGVKD. As DNA, the CDR3 is TGTGCCATCAGCCGGGACCAGAACACTGAAGCTTTCTTT. Protein product: CAISRDQNTEAFF.

The gene calls are TRBV4-2 and TRBJ1-1; no reliable D call. V shed 2 bases and J shed 1 base, with 11 bases lying between them. Germline V gene lookup returns CDR1 LGHNA and CDR2 YNFKEQ. The CDR3 is 15 amino acids. For the CDR3, the DNA is TGTGCCAGCAGCCAAAACTTCCGGGAGAACACTGAAGCTTTCTTT. This translates into CASSQNFRENTEAFF.

The V and J genes are TRBV5-1 and TRBJ1-1; D is ambiguous. CDR3 size: 15 residues. Germline loops: CDR1 SGHRS, CDR2 YFSETQ. V lost 5 bases to trimming and J lost 1 base, with 15 bases between them. The CDR3 nucleotides are TGCGCCAGCAGTCCTTTCTCAGGAGCGAACACTGAAGCTTTCTTT. Translation gives CASSPFSGANTEAFF.

This chain uses TRBV9 with TRBJ2-1, with TRBD2 matching 11 bases. The V gene end was trimmed by 7 bases and the J gene end by 0 bases; junction bases not matched to a gene: 3. The germline gives CDR1 SGDLS, CDR2 YYNGEE. The CDR3 covers 15 residues. The DNA for the CDR3 is TGTGCCAGCGGGACTAGCGGAGTCTCCTACAATGAGCAGTTCTTC. Translated, it gives CASGTSGVSYNEQFF.

The chain is built from TRBV7-3 and TRBJ1-1; D is undetermined. The germline V and J ends were trimmed by 1 base and 5 bases, with 11 bases remaining between them. The germline CDR1 and CDR2 sequences are SGHTA and FQGTGA. There are 14 residues in the CDR3. DNA for the CDR3: TGTGCCAGCAGCTTAATGGGTGTCAATACTGAAGCTTTCTTT. Protein product: CASSLMGVNTEAFF. Supplemented by reference TRBV7-3 and TRBJ1-1, the full variable domain reads GAGVSQTPSNKVTEKGKYVELRCDPISGHTALYWYRQSLGQGPEFLIYFQGTGAADDSGLPNDRFFAVRPEGSVSTLKIQRTERGDSAVYLCASSLMGVNTEAFFGQGTRLTVV.

The CDR3 nucleotides are TGTGCCAGTAGTATAGATCGACTACGGGACAGGGACAATGAGCAGTTCTTC. Protein product: CASSIDRLRDRDNEQFF. The chain combines TRBV19 with TRBJ2-1, with TRBD1 identical over 9 bases. There are 17 residues in the CDR3. The germline V gene encodes CDR1 LNHDA and CDR2 SQIVND (reference sequence). V was pared by 0 bases and J by 5 bases, with 8 bases of the junction left unmatched.

V usage is TRBV7-9 and J usage is TRBJ1-2; possibly TRBD1 for D (5 bases). The CDR3 spans 13 residues. The germline gives CDR1 SEHNR, CDR2 FQNEAQ (reference sequence). The V end lost 1 base, the J end lost 4 bases, and 7 bases lay between the germline ends. The CDR3 region is CASSLGQFYGYTF. CDR3 coding DNA: TGTGCCAGCAGCTTAGGACAGTTCTATGGCTACACCTTC.

The V and J genes are TRBV7-2 and TRBJ2-1, with D perhaps TRBD2 (6 bases). There are 15 residues in the CDR3. V lost 3 bases to trimming and J lost 5 bases, with 14 bases between them. Germline loops: CDR1 SGHTA, CDR2 FQGNSA. The CDR3, as DNA: TGTGCCAGCAGCTTGCGCACTAGCAGGGACAATGAGCAGTTCTTC. It yields the protein CASSLRTSRDNEQFF.

This clonotype came up once. The chain couples TRBV5-5 to TRBJ1-1, with unresolved D. V lost 8 bases, J lost 8 bases, and 13 bases lay in between. This CDR3 spans 11 amino acids. In germline, CDR1 is SGHKS, CDR2 YYEKEE (reference sequence). DNA for the CDR3: TGTGCCAGGAACCATGACGCCGAAGCTTTCTTT. This gives the protein CARNHDAEAFF.

The chain uses TRBV10-3 and TRBJ1-5; 8 bases match TRBD1. The V and J ends lost 2 bases and 10 bases, in that order; junction bases with no gene match: 10. The germline CDR1 and CDR2 sequences are ENHRY and SYGVKD. CDR3 size: 15 residues. For the CDR3, the DNA is TGTGCCATCAGTGAGATAGGACAGGGAGAGGGACCCCAGCATTTT. This codes for CAISEIGQGEGPQHF.

This clonotype has a handful of counts. The rearrangement uses TRBV5-5 and TRBJ1-2; D remains ambiguous. The CDR3 contains 16 residues. Germline V gene data show CDR1 as SGHKS and CDR2 as YYEKEE (reference sequence). Trimming removed 0 bases at V and 0 bases at J, with 12 bases between. CDR3 protein: CASSLALGTANYGYTF. The CDR3 DNA follows: TGTGCCAGCAGCTTGGCCTTGGGCACGGCTAACTATGGCTACACCTTC.

The gene calls are TRBV7-8 and TRBJ2-1; no clear D. The ends were cut back, 1 base at V and 3 bases at J, with 4 bases in the middle. This CDR3 has 13 amino acids. Germline-derived CDR1 and CDR2 are SGHVS and FQNEAQ. The CDR3 region is CASSLVLYNEQFF. Here the CDR3 DNA reads TGTGCCAGCAGCTTAGTTCTCTACAATGAGCAGTTCTTC.

This clonotype has only a few counts. This chain connects TRBV29-1 to TRBJ1-1; perhaps TRBD1 as D (6 bases). Germline V gives CDR1 SQVTM, CDR2 ANQGSEA. The CDR3 extends over 13 amino acids. V lost 4 bases and J 7 bases, leaving 16 bases between the germline ends. The CDR3 region is CSVAGTQQREAFF. The CDR3 nucleotides read TGCAGCGTTGCGGGGACACAGCAACGTGAAGCTTTCTTT.

The rearrangement joins TRBV4-1 to TRBJ1-6; D unclear. CDR3 size: 12 residues. The germline V gene encodes CDR1 MGHRA and CDR2 YSYEKL. V was clipped by 5 bases and J by 9 bases, with 8 bases between them. For the CDR3, the DNA is TGCGCCAGCAGCTACCTGGGTTCACCCCTCCACTTT. Protein sequence: CASSYLGSPLHF.

This chain links TRBV2 with TRBJ1-2, with a tentative D call TRBD1 (5 bases). This CDR3 is built from 13 residues. CDR1 is SNHLY, CDR2 FYNNEI, per germline. Trimming left V 4 bases short and J 4 bases short, with 10 bases between. This chain's CDR3 is CASSATETYGYTF. CDR3 coding DNA: TGTGCCAGCAGTGCGACAGAGACCTATGGCTACACCTTC.

The CDR3: CSATGQGYGYTF. The DNA of the CDR3 is TGCAGTGCTACCGGACAGGGCTATGGCTACACCTTC. V usage is TRBV20-1 and J usage is TRBJ1-2, with 8 positions matching TRBD1. This CDR3 is 12 amino acids long. From germline, CDR1 is DFQATT and CDR2 SNEGSKA (reference sequence). With V trimmed by 4 bases and J by 4 bases, 2 bases remained unmatched.